The T cell receptor (beta chain) described here comes from a study of tumor-infiltrating lymphocytes in glioblastoma multiforme. Study-level results: The T cells in this sample were not sorted into functional subsets. Clone frequencies may be distorted by unequal TCR transcripts per cell. Only one glioblastoma patient had TCR and mutation analysis.

TCR beta libraries were built from RNA through three nested multiplex PCR rounds using modified ARM-PCR. TCRB cDNA was made from around 0.48 ug total RNA. TCRdb reprocessed the multiplex PCR reads with MiXCR, giving one entry per CDR3 protein. The sample consists of approximately 15,000 distinct CDR3 sequences, 70% to 75% of them appearing once. This clonotype was detected only a few times. Its antigen is unidentified. Germline lookup yields CDR1 GTSNPN and CDR2 SVGIG (reference sequence). The CDR3 has 14 amino acids. The ends lost 5 bases at V and 2 bases at J; junction bases unmatched: 5. V and J are TRBV30 and TRBJ2-3; the match to TRBD2 covers 9 bases. The clonotype was recovered from a male donor with glioblastoma. Sequenced: brain tumor tissue. The DNA for the CDR3 is TGTGCCTGGGCTAGCGGGGCGATCACAGATACGCAGTATTTT. It yields the protein CAWASGAITDTQYF.